The following is a T cell receptor (beta chain) sequence with its context. Its antigen is undetermined. The repertoire was sequenced with immunoSEQ multiplex PCR; TCRdb's copy has only in-frame clones and lacks some. Here the sample spans roughly 1,800,000 clones, approximately 94% being singletons. The naive CD8 subset, CD45RO-negative cells positively selected for CCR7, excluded terminally differentiated effector memory CD45RA+ cells. V was cut by 4 bases and J by 7 bases, with 20 bases left in between. The germline V gene has CDR1 SGHDN and CDR2 FVKESK. CDR3 length: 16 residues. The record originates from a study of shared clonotypes between healthy human individuals. Study information: Donor composition was two women and three men, aged 18 to 49. CD4 naive cells filled three plates per donor, CD4 memory three, CD8 naive two and CD8 memory one. Study results and limitations: Large sequencing depth failed to make sorted-subset sequencing complete, rarefaction showed.

This chain uses TRBV14 with TRBJ2-1; possibly TRBD1 for D (6 bases). The TCR was taken from a man between 18 and 29 years old in good health. Material: naive CD8+ T cells sorted from blood. The CDR3 protein is CASSPGQQAPLNEQFF. In DNA form, the CDR3 reads TGTGCCAGCAGCCCAGGACAGCAAGCCCCTCTGAATGAGCAGTTCTTC.